The text below deals with one TCR beta chain. The data belong to a study of control samples from healthy donors and cancer patients. The method was immunoSEQ multiplex PCR; TCRdb's version includes in-frame clones alone and lacks a portion of them. Of over 60,000 clones in the sample, 70% to 90% were seen once. The TCR was taken from a woman aged 60-75 years with head and neck cancer. Sequencing was performed on PBMCs.

The CDR3 protein is CASSLTGTLMNTEAFF. The CDR3 DNA is TGTGCCAGCAGCTTAACAGGGACCCTCATGAACACTGAAGCTTTCTTT. This chain uses TRBV9 with TRBJ1-1, with a possible D match to TRBD1 (6 bases). The V gene lost 4 bases and the J gene lost 0 bases, with 16 bases spanning the gap. CDR3 length: 16 residues. CDR1 SGDLS and CDR2 YYNGEE come from the germline V gene.